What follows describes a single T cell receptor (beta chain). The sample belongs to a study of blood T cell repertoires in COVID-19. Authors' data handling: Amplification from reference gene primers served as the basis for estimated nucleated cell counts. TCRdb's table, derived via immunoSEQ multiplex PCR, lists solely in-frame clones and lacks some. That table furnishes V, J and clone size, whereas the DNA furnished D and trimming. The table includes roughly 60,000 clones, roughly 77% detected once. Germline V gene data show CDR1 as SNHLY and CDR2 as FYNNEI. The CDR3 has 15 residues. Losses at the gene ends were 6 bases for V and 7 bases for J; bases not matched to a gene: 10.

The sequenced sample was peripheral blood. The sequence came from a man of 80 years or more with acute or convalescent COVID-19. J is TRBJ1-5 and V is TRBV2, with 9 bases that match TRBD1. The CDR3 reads CASSKDRGLGQPQHF. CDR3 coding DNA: TGTGCCAGCAGCAAAGACAGGGGGTTAGGCCAGCCCCAGCATTTT.